The T cell receptor (beta chain) under discussion was sequenced for a study of T cells in Graves' hyperthyroidism and ophthalmopathy (dated by TCRdb to between 2018 and 2020). Some background on the complete study: Peripheral blood was collected at initial diagnosis, before any treatment. TCR V-J signatures able to tell the groups apart were searched for in a discovery cohort of 90 to 100 patients, of whom more than 40 had Graves' ophthalmopathy and around 57 had stable Graves' hyperthyroidism. Prospective prediction of ophthalmopathy was tested in an independent validation cohort of 18 hyperthyroidism patients and approximately 17 patients who later progressed to ophthalmopathy. The roughly 91 discovery patients were randomly split 7:3 into training and test sets. Thyroid tissue and blood T-cell repertoires from several Graves' hyperthyroidism patients were also compared in the study. Once sampling was done, hyperthyroidism patients were given methimazole at a starting dose of 30 mg daily, whereas ophthalmopathy patients were given high-dose intravenous methylprednisolone. According to the paper, TCR Vbeta CDR3 sequencing was carried out on some 130 peripheral blood samples, which came from fewer than 50 ophthalmopathy, under 85 hyperthyroidism and approximately 17 progressor patients.

What the authors observed across the whole study: In validation, the model predicted progression to ophthalmopathy a median of around 6.5 months before onset, with over 60% sensitivity and nearly 75% specificity. Sample size was not statistically predetermined, and blinding of investigators to group allocation was not performed. A model built on a 13 V-J signature distinguished ophthalmopathy from stable hyperthyroidism, reaching approximately 89% sensitivity and 81% to 83% specificity in cross-validation and 80%/75% in testing. Most expanded thyroid clonotypes (frequency above 0.001) were also found in blood, which suggests that blood repertoires may mirror thyroid immune responses.

TCR beta CDR3 regions were amplified from RNA transcripts. The TCR CDR3 was subjected to a first round of RT-PCR using the HTBI primer set and the Qiagen OneStep RT-PCR kit. A second multiplex PCR round built the libraries, followed by size selection and purification. The libraries were sequenced on an Illumina HiSeq2000 using paired-end 100 bp reads. Concerning the study's data processing: Raw data were processed with SOAPnuke, discarding reads with adapters, uncalled bases, mean Phred below 15, or no exact constant-primer or identifier match. High-quality paired reads were merged using COPE v1.2.5, and each unique nucleotide sequence was defined as a clonotype. Clonotypes were aligned to IMGT TRBV, TRBD and TRBJ reference segments using MiTCR v1.1. The analysis included only V-J combinations with a frequency above 0.0001, which together covered 98% to 99.2% of the repertoires. A TCS score was defined as the ratio of F50 (clonal expansion) to E x V (chaos), with BLOSUM62-based TCRdist applied between CDR3 peptides within each V-J. Welch's t-statistics and random forest reduced roughly 530 V-J features to under 15, which were used in a naive Bayes classifier (R e1071). Clones were called with MiXCR by TCRdb after fastp trimmed the public reads at Q25, and only in-frame beta chains were retained. Rows merge per CDR3 protein into single entries with the most common DNA and genes. Clone size and V and J calls follow TCRdb, not the original study. Across this sample there are about 380,000 distinct CDR3 sequences, with about 18% seen only once. The top ten clones comprise 35% to 45% of the sample.

In the ophthalmopathy patients, disease was moderately to severely active, with a Clinical Activity Score of 3 or more, a NOSPECS grade of 4 or more, and a duration of less than 3 months. Exclusion was applied to patients with uncontrolled infections, other autoimmune diseases, pregnancy or lactation. Diagnoses were based on clinical symptoms, serum thyroxine and TRAb, thyroid ultrasound and orbital computed tomography. Ficoll-Paque density gradient centrifugation was used to isolate PBMCs from around 10 ml of fresh peripheral blood. Total RNA was extracted using Trizol reagent, and RNA quality was assessed on an Agilent 2100 Bioanalyzer. The trim is 3 bases for V and 5 bases for J, with a gap of 22 bases between the germline ends. The CDR3 runs 17 residues from the cysteine to the phenylalanine. This entry keeps only the CDR3 DNA: 51 bases, framed from base 1. CDR1 SNHLY and CDR2 FYNNEI were looked up in the germline V gene.

This clonotype showed up many times. Its antigen remains undetermined. Per-nucleotide qualities are absent, and no much larger clonotype sits a single base away. The sequence was collected from a man aged 18-30 years with Graves' ophthalmopathy. The receptor chain draws on TRBV2 and TRBJ1-2; a tentative D call is TRBD1 (5 bases match). The sample comprised blood. The CDR3 is CASSELGGAVDLYGYTF. The nucleotides read TGTGCCAGCAGTGAGTTAGGAGGGGCTGTAGACCTTTATGGCTACACCTTC.